This T cell receptor (beta chain) appears in the sequencing data of a study of cytomegalovirus exposure and HLA in healthy donors. Study information: An earlier analysis found 100 million or so unique TCR beta sequences from approximately 170 million T cells. Study-wide points: In a later analysis, common viral pathogens appeared linked to several of the most significant clusters.

Healthy bone marrow donors supplied every sample. Notes on this clone: What it recognizes is unknown.

Primers for the PCR totalled 60 Vbeta and 13 Jbeta. Sequencing used immunoSEQ multiplex PCR; TCRdb keeps in-frame clones, though not all of them. The sample includes about 200,000 clones, around 88% of them seen just once. From germline, CDR1 is SGHAT and CDR2 FQNNGV. The CDR3 covers 14 residues. Trimming took off 5 bases at V and 9 bases at J, with 17 bases between the two ends. The chain employs TRBV11-2 and TRBJ2-1; D is unresolved. The sequenced sample was PBMCs. The clonotype comes from a woman aged 25-40 years in good health and CMV-seronegative. CDR3 sequence reads: CASSHPIYQAEQFF. Here the CDR3 DNA reads TGTGCCAGCAGCCATCCTATCTATCAGGCTGAGCAGTTCTTC.